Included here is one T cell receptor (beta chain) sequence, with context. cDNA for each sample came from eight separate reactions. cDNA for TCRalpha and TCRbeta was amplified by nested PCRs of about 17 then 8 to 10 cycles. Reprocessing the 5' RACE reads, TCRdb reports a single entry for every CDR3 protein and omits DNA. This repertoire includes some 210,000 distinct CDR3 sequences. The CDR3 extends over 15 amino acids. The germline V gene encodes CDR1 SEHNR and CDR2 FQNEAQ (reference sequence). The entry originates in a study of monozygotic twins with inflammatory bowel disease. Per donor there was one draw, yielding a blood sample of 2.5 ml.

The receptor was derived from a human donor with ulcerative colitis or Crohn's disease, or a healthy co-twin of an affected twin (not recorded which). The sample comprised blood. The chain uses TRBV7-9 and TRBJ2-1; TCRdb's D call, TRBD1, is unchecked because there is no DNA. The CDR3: CASSLAGTGMNEQFF.